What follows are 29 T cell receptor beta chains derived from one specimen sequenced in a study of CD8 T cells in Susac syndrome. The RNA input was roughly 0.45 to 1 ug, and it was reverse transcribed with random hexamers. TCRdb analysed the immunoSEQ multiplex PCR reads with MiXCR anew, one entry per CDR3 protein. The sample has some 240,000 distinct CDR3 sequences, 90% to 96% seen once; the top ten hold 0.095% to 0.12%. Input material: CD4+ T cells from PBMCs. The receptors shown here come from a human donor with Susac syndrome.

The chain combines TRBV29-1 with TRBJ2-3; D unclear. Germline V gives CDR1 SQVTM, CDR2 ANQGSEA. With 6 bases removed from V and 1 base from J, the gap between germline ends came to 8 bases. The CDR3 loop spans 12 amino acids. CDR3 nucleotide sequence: TGCAGCGTGTCTGCGGGCACAGATACGCAGTATTTT. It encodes CSVSAGTDTQYF.

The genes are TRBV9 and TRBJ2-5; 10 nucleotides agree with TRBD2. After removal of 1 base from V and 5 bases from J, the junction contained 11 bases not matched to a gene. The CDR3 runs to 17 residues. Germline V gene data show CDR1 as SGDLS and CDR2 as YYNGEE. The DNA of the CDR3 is TGTGCCAGCAGCGTATTAGCGGGAGGAGGGGGAGGCGAGACCCAGTACTTC. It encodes CASSVLAGGGGGETQYF.

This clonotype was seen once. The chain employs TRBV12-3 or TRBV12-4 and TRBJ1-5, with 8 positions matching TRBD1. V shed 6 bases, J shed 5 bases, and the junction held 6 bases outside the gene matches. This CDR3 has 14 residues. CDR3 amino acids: CASSATGADQPQHF. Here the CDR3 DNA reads TGTGCCAGCAGCGCGACAGGGGCCGATCAGCCCCAGCATTTT.

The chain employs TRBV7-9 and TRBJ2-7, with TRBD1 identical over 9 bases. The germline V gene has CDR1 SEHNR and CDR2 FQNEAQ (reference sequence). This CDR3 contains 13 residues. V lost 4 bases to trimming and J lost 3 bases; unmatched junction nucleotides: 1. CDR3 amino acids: CASSWDRDYEQYF. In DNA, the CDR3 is TGTGCCAGCAGCTGGGACAGGGACTACGAGCAGTACTTC.

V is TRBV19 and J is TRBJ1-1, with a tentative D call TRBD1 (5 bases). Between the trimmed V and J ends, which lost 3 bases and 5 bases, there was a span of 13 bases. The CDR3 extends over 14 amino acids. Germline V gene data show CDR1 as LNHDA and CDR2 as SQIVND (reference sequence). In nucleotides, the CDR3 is TGTGCCAGTAGTATTGGGACCCGTGGGACTGAAGCTTTCTTT. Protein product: CASSIGTRGTEAFF.

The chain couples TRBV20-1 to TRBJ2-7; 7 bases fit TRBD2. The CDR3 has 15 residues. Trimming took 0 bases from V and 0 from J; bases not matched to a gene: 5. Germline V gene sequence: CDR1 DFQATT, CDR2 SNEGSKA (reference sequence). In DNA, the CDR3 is TGCAGTGCTAGAGATGGGAAGCGGGGCTCCTACGAGCAGTACTTC. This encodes CSARDGKRGSYEQYF.

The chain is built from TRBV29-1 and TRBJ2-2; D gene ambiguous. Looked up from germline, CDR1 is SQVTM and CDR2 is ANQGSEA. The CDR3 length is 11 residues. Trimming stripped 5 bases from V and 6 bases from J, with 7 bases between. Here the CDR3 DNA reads TGCAGCGTTAGGGATGCCGGGGAGCTGTTTTTT. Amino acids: CSVRDAGELFF.

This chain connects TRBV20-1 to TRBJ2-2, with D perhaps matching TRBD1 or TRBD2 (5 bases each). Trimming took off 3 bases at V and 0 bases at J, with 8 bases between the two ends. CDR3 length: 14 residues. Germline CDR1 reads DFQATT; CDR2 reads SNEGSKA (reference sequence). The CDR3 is CSASGDANTGELFF. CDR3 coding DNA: TGCAGTGCTAGCGGGGACGCGAACACCGGGGAGCTGTTTTTT.

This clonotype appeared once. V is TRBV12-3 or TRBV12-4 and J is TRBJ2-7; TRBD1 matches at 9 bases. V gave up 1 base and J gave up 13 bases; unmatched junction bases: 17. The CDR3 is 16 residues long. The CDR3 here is CASSLGTGTGMVRGYF. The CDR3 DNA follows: TGTGCCAGCAGTTTAGGCACCGGGACAGGGATGGTCCGAGGATACTTC.

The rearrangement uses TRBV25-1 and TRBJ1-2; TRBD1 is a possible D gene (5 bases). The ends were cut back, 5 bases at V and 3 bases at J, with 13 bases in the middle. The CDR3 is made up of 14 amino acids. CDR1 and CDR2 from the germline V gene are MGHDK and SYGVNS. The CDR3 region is CASSTRGSYYGYTF. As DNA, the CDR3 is TGTGCCAGCAGTACCCGGGGCAGCTACTATGGCTACACCTTC.

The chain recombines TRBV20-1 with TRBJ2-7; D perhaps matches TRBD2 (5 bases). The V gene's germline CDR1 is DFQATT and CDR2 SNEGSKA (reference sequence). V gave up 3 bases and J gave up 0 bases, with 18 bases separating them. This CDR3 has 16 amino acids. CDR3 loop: CSASSYFRTASYEQYF. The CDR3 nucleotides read TGCAGTGCTAGTTCTTATTTCAGGACTGCCTCCTACGAGCAGTACTTC.

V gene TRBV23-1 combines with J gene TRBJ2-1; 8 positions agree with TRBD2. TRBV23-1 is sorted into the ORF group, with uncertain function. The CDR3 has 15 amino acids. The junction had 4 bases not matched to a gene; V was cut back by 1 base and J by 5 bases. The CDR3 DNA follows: TGCGCCAGCAGTCAATGCGGGAGGCATAACAATGAGCAGTTCTTC. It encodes CASSQCGRHNNEQFF.

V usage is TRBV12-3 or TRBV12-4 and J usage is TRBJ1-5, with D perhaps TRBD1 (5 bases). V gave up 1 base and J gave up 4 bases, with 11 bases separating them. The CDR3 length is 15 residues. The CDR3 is CASSLGGTDNQPQHF. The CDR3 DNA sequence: TGTGCCAGCAGTTTAGGGGGGACTGATAATCAGCCCCAGCATTTT.

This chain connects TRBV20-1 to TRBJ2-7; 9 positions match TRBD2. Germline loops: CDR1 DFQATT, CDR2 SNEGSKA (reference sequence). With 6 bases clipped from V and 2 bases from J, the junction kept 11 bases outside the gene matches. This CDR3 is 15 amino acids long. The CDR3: CSAPIAGDAPYEQYF. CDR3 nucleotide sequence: TGCAGTGCCCCGATAGCGGGGGATGCGCCCTACGAGCAGTACTTC.

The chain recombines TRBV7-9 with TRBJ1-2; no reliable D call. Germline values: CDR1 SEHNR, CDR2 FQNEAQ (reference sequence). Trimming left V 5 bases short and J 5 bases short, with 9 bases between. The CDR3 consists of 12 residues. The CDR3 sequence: CASSEEGYGYTF. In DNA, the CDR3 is TGTGCCAGCAGCGAAGAAGGTTATGGCTACACCTTC. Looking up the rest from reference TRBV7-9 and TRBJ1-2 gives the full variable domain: DTGVSQNPRHKITKRGQNVTFRCDPISEHNRLYWYRQTLGQGPEFLTYFQNEAQLEKSRLLSDRFSAERPKGSFSTLEIQRTEQGDSAMYLCASSEEGYGYTFGSGTRLTVV.

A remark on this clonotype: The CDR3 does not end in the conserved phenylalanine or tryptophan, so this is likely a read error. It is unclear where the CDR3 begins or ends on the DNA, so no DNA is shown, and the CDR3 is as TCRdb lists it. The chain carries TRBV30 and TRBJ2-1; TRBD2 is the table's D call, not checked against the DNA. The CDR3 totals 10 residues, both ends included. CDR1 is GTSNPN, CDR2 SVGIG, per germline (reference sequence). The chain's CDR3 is CASGGLVYVL.

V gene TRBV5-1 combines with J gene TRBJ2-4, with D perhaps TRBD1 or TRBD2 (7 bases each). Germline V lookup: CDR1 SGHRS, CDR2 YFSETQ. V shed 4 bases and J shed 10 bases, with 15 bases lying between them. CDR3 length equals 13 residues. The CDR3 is CASSGRDSRIQYF. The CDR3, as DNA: TGCGCCAGCAGCGGGAGGGACAGTCGGATTCAGTACTTC.

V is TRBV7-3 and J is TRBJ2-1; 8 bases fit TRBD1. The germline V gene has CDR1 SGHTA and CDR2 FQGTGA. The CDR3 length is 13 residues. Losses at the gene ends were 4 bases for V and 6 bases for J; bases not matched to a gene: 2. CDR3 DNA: TGTGCCAGCAGCTATGACAGGGGCAATGAGCAGTTCTTC. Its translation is CASSYDRGNEQFF.

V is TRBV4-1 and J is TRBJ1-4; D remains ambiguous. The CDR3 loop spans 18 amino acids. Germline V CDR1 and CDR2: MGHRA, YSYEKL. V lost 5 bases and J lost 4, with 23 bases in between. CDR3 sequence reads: CASSESSPNPRGNEKLFF. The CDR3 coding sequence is TGCGCCAGCAGCGAAAGTAGCCCTAATCCTCGGGGTAATGAAAAACTGTTTTTT.

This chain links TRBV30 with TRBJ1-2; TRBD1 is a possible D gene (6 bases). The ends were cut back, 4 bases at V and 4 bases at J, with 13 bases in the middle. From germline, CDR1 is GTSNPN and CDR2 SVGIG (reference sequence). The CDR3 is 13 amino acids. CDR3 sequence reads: CAWKGDFGYGYTF. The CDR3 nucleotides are TGTGCCTGGAAGGGGGATTTCGGCTATGGCTACACCTTC.

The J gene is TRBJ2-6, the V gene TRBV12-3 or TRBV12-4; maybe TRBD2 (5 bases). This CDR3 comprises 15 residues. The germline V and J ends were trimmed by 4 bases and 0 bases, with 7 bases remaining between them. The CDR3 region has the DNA TGTGCCAGCAGTTCAGAGGGCTCTGGGGCCAACGTCCTGACTTTC. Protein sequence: CASSSEGSGANVLTF.

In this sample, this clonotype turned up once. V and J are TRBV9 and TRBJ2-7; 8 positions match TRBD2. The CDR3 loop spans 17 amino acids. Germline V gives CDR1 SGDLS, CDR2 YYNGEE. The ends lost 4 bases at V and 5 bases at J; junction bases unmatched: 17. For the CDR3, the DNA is TGTGCCAGCAGCTCTAGCGCCTCGGGTCTAGCGGGCCACGAGCAGTACTTC. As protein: CASSSSASGLAGHEQYF.

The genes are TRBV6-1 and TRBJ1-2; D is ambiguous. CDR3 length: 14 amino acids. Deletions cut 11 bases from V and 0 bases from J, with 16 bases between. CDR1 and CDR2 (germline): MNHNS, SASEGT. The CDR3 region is CASEKGDSNYGYTF. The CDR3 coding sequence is TGTGCCTCCGAAAAGGGAGATTCTAACTATGGCTACACCTTC.

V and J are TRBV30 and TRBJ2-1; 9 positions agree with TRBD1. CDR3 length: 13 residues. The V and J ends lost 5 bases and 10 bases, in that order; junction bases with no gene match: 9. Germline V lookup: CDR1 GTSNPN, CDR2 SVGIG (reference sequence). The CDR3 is CAWEIQGADEQFF. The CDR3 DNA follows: TGTGCCTGGGAAATACAGGGGGCGGACGAGCAGTTCTTC. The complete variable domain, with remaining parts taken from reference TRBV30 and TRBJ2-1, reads SQTIHQWPATLVQPVGSPLSLECTVEGTSNPNLYWYRQAAGRGLQLLFYSVGIGQISSEVPQNLSASRPQDRQFILSSKKLLLSDSGFYLCAWEIQGADEQFFGPGTRLTVL.

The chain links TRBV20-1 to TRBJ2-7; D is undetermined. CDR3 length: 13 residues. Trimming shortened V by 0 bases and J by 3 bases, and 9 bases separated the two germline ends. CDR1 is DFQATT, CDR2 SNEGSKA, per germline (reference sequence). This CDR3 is CSARDPWRYEQYF. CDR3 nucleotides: TGCAGTGCTAGAGACCCCTGGCGCTACGAGCAGTACTTC.

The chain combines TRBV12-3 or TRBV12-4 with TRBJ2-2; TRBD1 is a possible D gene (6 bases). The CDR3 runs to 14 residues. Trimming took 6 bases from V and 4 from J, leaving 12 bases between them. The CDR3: CASSPGAGTGELFF. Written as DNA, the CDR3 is TGTGCCAGCAGCCCAGGGGCGGGCACCGGGGAGCTGTTTTTT.

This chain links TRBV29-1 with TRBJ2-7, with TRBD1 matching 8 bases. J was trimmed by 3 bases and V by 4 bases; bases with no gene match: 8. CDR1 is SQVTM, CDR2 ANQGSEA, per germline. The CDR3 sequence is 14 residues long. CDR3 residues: CSVVATGAGYEQYF. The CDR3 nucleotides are TGCAGCGTTGTCGCGACAGGGGCGGGCTACGAGCAGTACTTC.

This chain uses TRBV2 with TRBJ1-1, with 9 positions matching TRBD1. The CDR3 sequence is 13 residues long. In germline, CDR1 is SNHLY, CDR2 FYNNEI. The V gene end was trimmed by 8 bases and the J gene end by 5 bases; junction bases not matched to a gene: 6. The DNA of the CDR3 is TGTGCCAGCGGGGGACAGGGCGGGACTGAAGCTTTCTTT. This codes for CASGGQGGTEAFF.

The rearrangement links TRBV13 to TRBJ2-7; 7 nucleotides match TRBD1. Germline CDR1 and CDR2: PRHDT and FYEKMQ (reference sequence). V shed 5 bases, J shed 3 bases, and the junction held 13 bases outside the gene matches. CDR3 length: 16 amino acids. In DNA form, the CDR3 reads TGTGCCAGCAGCAGAGACACCGGGACAGCGGACTACGAGCAGTACTTC. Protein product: CASSRDTGTADYEQYF.